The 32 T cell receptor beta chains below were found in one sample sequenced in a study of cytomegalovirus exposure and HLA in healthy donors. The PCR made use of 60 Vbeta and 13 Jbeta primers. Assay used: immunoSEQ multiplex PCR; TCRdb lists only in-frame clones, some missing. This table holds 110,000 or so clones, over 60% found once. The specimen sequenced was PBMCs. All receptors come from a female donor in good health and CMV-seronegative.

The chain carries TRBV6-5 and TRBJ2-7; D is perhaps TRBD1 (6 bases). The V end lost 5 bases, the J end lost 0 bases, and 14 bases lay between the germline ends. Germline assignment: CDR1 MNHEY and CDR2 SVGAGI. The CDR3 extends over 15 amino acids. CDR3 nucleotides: TGTGCCAGCAGTGTGGGACAAGCGACCTCCTACGAGCAGTACTTC. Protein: CASSVGQATSYEQYF.

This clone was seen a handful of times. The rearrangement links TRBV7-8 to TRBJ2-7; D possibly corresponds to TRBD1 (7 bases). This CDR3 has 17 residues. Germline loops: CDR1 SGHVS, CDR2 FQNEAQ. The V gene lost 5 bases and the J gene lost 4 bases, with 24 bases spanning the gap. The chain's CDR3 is CASSTPPTQGGAYEQYF. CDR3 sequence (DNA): TGTGCCAGCAGCACACCTCCTACGCAGGGGGGCGCATACGAGCAGTACTTC.

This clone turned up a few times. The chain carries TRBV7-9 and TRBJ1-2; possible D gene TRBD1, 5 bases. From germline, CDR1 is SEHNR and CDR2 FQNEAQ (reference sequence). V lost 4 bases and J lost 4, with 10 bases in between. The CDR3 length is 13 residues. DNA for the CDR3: TGTGCCAGCAGCTCTGGACAAGTCTATGGCTACACCTTC. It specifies CASSSGQVYGYTF.

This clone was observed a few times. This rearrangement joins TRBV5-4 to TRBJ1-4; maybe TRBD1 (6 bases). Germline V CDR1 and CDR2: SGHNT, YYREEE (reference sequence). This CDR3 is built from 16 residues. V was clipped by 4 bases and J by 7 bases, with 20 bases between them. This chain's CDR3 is CASSTLGTTGSEKLFF. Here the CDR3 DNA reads TGTGCCAGCAGCACCCTTGGGACCACAGGGTCTGAAAAACTGTTTTTT. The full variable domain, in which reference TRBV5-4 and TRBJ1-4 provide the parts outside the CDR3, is ETGVTQSPTHLIKTRGQQVTLRCSSQSGHNTVSWYQQALGQGPQFIFQYYREEENGRGNFPPRFSGLQFPNYSSELNVNALELDDSALYLCASSTLGTTGSEKLFFGSGTQLSVL.

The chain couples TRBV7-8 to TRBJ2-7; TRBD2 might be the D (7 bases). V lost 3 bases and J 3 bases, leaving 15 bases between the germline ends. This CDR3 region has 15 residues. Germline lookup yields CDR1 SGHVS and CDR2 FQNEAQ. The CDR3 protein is CASSLGAGVNYEQYF. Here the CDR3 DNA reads TGTGCCAGCAGCTTGGGGGCGGGGGTCAACTACGAGCAGTACTTC.

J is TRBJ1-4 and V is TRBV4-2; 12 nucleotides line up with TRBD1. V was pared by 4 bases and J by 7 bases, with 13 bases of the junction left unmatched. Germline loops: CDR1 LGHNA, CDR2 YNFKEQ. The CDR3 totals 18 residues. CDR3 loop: CASSPRPGQGAFFEKLFF. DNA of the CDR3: TGTGCCAGCAGCCCCCGACCGGGACAGGGGGCGTTTTTTGAAAAACTGTTTTTT.

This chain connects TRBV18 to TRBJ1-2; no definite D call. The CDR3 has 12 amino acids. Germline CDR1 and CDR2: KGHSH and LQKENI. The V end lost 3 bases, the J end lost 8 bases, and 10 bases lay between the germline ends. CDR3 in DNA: TGTGCCAGCTCACCGGGCTTGAACGGCTACACCTTC. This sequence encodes CASSPGLNGYTF.

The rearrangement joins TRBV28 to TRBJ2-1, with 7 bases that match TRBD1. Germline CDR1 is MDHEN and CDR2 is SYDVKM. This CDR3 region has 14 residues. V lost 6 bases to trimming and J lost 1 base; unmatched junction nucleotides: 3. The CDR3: CASRDRVSYNEQFF. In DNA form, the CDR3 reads TGTGCCAGCAGAGACAGGGTATCCTACAATGAGCAGTTCTTC.

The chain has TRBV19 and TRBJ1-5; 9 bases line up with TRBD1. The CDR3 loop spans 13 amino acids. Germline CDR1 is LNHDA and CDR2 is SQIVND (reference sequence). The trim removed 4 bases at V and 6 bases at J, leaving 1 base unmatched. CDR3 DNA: TGTGCCAGTAGTACGGGACAGGGTCAGCCCCAGCATTTT. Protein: CASSTGQGQPQHF.

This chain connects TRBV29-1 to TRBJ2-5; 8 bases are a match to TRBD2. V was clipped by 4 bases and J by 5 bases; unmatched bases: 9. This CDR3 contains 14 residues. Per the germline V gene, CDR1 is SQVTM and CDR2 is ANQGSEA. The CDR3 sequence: CSVANAGGSETQYF. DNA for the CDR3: TGCAGCGTTGCCAATGCGGGGGGCAGTGAGACCCAGTACTTC. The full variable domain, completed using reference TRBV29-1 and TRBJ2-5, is SAVISQKPSRDICQRGTSLTIQCQVDSQVTMMFWYRQQPGQSLTLIATANQGSEATYESGFVIDKFPISRPNLTFSTLTVSNMSPEDSSIYLCSVANAGGSETQYFGPGTRLLVL.

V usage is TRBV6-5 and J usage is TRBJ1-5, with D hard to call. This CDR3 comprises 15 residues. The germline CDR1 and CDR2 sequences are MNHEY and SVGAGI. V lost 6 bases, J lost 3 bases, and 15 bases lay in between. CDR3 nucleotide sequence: TGTGCCAGCAGACCCTCGACGGGATCCAATCAGCCCCAGCATTTT. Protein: CASRPSTGSNQPQHF.

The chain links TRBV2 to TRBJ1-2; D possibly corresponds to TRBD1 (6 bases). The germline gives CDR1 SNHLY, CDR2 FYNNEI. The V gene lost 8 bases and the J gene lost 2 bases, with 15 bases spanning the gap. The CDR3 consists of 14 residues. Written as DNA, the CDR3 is TGTGCCAGCGGACGGACAGTACTCAACTATGGCTACACCTTC. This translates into CASGRTVLNYGYTF.

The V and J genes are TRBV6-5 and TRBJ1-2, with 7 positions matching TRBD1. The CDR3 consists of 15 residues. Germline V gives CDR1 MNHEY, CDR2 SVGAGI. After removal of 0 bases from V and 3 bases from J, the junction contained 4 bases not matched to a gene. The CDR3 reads CASSYSGDRDYGYTF. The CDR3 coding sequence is TGTGCCAGCAGTTACTCCGGCGACAGGGACTATGGCTACACCTTC.

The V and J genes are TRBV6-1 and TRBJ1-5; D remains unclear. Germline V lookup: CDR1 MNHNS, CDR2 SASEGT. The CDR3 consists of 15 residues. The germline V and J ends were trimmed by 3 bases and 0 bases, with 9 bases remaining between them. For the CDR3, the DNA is TGTGCCAGCAGTGACGACACCTATAGCAATCAGCCCCAGCATTTT. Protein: CASSDDTYSNQPQHF.

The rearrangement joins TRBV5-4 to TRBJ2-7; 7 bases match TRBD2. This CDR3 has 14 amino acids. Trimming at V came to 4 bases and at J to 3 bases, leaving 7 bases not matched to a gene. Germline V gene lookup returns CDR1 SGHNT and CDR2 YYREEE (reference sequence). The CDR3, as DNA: TGTGCCAGCAGCCGACGGGGGGAAATCTACGAGCAGTACTTC. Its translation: CASSRRGEIYEQYF.

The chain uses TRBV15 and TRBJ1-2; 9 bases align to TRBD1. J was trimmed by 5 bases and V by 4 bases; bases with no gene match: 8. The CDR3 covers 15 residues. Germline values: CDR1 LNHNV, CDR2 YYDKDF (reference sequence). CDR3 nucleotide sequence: TGTGCCACCAGCATCCCGGGACAGGGAAGTTATGGCTACACCTTC. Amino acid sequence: CATSIPGQGSYGYTF.

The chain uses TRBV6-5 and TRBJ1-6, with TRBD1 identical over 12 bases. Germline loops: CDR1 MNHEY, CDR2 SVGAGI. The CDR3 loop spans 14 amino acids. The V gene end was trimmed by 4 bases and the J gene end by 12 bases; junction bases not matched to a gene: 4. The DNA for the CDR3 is TGTGCCAGCAGTTGGGACAGGGGGCGCGGACCCCTCCACTTT. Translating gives CASSWDRGRGPLHF.

The CDR3 sequence: CASSARANGYTF. The DNA of the CDR3 is TGTGCCAGCAGCGCTCGAGCGAATGGCTACACCTTC. This chain joins TRBV9 and TRBJ1-2; D is undetermined. The CDR3 has 12 residues. Germline loops: CDR1 SGDLS, CDR2 YYNGEE. V lost 3 bases to trimming and J lost 6 bases, with 9 bases between them.

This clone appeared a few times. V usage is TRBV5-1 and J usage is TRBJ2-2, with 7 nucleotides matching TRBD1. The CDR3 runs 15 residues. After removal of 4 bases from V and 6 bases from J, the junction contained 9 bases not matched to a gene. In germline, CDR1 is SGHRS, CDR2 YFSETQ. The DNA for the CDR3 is TGCGCCAGCAGCCTCACAGGGGAAATAGCCGGGGAGCTGTTTTTT. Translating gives CASSLTGEIAGELFF. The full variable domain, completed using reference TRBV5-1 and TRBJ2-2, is KAGVTQTPRYLIKTRGQQVTLSCSPISGHRSVSWYQQTPGQGLQFLFEYFSETQRNKGNFPGRFSGRQFSNSRSEMNVSTLELGDSALYLCASSLTGEIAGELFFGEGSRLTVL.

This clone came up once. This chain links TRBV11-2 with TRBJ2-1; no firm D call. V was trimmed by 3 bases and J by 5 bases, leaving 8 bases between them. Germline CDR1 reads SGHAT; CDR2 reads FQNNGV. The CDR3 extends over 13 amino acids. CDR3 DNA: TGTGCCAGCAGCTTGGGCTCGCACAATGAGCAGTTCTTC. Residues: CASSLGSHNEQFF.

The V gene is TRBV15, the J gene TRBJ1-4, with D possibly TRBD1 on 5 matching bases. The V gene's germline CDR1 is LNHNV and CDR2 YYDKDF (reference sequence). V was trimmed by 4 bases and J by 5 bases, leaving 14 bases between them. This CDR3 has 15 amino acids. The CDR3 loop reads CATSTPTGGNEKLFF. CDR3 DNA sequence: TGTGCCACCAGCACCCCGACCGGGGGGAATGAAAAACTGTTTTTT.

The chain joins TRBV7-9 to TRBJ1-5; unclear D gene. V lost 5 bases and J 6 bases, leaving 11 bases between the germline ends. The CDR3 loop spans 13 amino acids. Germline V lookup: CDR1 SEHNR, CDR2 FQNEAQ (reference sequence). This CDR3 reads CASSPQRGQPQHF. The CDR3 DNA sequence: TGTGCCAGCAGCCCCCAGCGCGGTCAGCCCCAGCATTTT.

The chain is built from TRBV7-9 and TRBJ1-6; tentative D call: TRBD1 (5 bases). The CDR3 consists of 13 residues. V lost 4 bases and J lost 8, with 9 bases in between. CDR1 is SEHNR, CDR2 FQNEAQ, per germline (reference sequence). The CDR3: CASSSQVDSPLHF. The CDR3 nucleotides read TGTGCCAGCAGCTCACAGGTTGATTCACCCCTCCACTTT.

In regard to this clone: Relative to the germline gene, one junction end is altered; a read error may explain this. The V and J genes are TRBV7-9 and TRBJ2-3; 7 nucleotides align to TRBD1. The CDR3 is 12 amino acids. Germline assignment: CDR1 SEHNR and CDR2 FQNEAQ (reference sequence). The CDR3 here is CSSSLQGDTQYF. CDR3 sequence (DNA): TGTTCCAGCAGCTTACAGGGGGATACGCAGTATTTT.

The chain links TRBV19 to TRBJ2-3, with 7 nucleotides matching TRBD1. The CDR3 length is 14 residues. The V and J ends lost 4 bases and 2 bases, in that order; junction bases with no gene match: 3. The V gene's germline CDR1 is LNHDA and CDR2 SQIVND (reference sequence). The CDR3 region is CASSTGQHTDTQYF. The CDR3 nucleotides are TGTGCCAGTAGTACGGGACAGCACACAGATACGCAGTATTTT.

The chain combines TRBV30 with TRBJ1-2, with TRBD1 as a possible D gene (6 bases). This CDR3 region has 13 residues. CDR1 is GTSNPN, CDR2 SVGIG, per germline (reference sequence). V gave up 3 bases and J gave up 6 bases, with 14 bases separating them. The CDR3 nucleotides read TGTGCCTGGAGATTAGGGGGAGTTGATGGCTACACCTTC. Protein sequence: CAWRLGGVDGYTF.

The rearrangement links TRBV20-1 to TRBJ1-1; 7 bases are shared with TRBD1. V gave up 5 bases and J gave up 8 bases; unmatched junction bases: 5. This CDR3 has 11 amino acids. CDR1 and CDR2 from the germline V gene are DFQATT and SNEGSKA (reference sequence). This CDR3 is CSAATGAEAFF. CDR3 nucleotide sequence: TGCAGTGCTGCTACAGGGGCCGAAGCTTTCTTT.

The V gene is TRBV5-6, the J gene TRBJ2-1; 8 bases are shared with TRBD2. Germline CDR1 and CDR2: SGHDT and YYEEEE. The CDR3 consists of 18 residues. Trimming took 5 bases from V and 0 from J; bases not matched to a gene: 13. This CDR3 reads CASRHVRAGAVSYNEQFF. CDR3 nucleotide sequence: TGTGCCAGCAGACATGTTAGAGCGGGGGCCGTCTCCTACAATGAGCAGTTCTTC. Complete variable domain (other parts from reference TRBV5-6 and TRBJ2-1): DAGVTQSPTHLIKTRGQQVTLRCSPKSGHDTVSWYQQALGQGPQFIFQYYEEEERQRGNFPDRFSGHQFPNYSSELNVNALLLGDSALYLCASRHVRAGAVSYNEQFFGPGTRLTVL.

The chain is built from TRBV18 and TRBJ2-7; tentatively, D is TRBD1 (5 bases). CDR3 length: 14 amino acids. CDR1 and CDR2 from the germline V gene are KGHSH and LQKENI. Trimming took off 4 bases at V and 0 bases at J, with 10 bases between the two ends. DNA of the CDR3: TGTGCCAGCTCACAACCACAGGACTCCTACGAGCAGTACTTC. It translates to CASSQPQDSYEQYF.

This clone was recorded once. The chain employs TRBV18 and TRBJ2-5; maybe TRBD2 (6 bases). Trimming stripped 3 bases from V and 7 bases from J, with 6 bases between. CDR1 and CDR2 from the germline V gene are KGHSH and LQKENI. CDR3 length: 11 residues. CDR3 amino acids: CASSPGGTQYF. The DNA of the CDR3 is TGTGCCAGCTCACCGGGAGGGACCCAGTACTTC.

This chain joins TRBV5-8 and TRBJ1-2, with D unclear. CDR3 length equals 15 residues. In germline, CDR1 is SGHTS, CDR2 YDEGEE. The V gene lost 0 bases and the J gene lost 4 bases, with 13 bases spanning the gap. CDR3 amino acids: CASSLGQREAYGYTF. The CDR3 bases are TGTGCCAGCAGCTTGGGACAACGGGAAGCCTATGGCTACACCTTC.

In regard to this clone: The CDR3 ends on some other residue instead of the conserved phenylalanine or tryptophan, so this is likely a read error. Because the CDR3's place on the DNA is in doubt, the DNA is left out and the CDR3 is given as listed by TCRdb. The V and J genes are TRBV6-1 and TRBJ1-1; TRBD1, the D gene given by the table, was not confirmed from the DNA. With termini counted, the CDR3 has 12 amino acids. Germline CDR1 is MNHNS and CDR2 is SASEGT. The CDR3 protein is CASSDADRGRVL.